This T cell receptor (beta chain) was sequenced during a study of blood T cell repertoires in COVID-19. Study-wide context: COVID-19 samples from acute and convalescent phases originated in the United States, Italy and Spain.

Only in-frame clones appear in the TCRdb table, and some are missing; sequencing was by immunoSEQ multiplex PCR. The sample records approximately 260,000 clones, roughly four fifths being singletons. Germline CDR1 SNHLY, CDR2 FYNNEI. This CDR3 is built from 14 residues. Trimming removed 7 bases from V and 8 bases from J; junction bases left unmatched: 11. The receptor comes from a woman in her fifties or sixties with active or convalescent COVID-19. The V and J genes are TRBV2 and TRBJ2-1; the match to TRBD1 covers 7 bases. Source material: peripheral blood. CDR3 protein: CASTKGALSDEQFF. In DNA form, the CDR3 reads TGTGCCAGCACTAAGGGGGCGCTTAGCGATGAGCAGTTCTTC.